This section outlines one T cell receptor beta chain sequence together with its context. Its cognate antigen is unknown. One entry per CDR3 protein, called by TCRdb with MiXCR from the RT-PCR reads. Of roughly 670,000 distinct CDR3 sequences in the sample, approximately 14% were seen once. The germline CDR1 and CDR2 sequences are MNHNY and SVGAGI (reference sequence). This CDR3 is 13 amino acids long. The ends were cut back, 4 bases at V and 5 bases at J, with 12 bases in the middle. The data derive from a study of response to subunit inactivated influenza vaccine. Study-wide points: Authors proposed each seasonal influenza vaccination draws in few new T cells.

The chain carries TRBV6-6 and TRBJ2-7, with TRBD2 as a possible D gene (6 bases). This specimen consisted of PBMCs from blood, obtained around 15 days before vaccination. This sequence was found in a man between 50 and 59 years old who received an inactivated influenza vaccine. The CDR3 DNA reads TGTGCCAGCAGTTTGGCTAGCGCGGACGAGCAGTACTTC. This encodes CASSLASADEQYF.